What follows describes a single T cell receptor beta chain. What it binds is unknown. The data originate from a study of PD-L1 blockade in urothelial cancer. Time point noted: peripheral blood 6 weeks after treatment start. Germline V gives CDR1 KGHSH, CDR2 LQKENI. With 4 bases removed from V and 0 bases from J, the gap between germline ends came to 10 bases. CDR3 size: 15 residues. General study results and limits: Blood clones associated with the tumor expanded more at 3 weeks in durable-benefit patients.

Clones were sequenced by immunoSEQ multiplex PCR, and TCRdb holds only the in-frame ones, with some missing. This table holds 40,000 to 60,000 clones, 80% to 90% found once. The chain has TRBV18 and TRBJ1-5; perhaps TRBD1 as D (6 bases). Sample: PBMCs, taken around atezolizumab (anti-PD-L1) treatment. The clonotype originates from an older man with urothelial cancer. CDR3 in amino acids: CASSRRTDSNQPQHF. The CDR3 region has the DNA TGTGCCAGCTCACGGAGGACAGATAGCAATCAGCCCCAGCATTTT.